Presented here are 7 T cell receptor beta chains from one specimen sequenced in a study of T-cell memory formation after mild COVID-19. Each CDR3 protein gets one entry after TCRdb re-called the 5' RACE reads with MiXCR. The sample lists 300,000 to 350,000 distinct CDR3 sequences, approximately 19% occurring once. Sequencing used PBMCs or a T cell subset sorted from them (not recorded which). Receptor source: a man aged 18 to 29 who had mild COVID-19 (a few samples of this study predate the infection). Cell type and time point are not known.

In this sample, this clonotype turned up a few times. This CDR3 reads CASSLLGGEADTQYF. For the CDR3, the DNA is TGTGCCAGCAGTTTATTAGGCGGGGAAGCAGATACGCAGTATTTT. J is TRBJ2-3 and V is TRBV27; maybe TRBD2 (6 bases). Germline CDR1 is MNHEY and CDR2 is SMNVEV (reference sequence). V was trimmed by 1 base and J by 4 bases, leaving 12 bases between them. The CDR3 spans 15 residues.

This clonotype has just a few counts. The rearrangement links TRBV29-1 to TRBJ2-4; 8 nucleotides agree with TRBD1. This CDR3 has 12 residues. The V gene end was trimmed by 7 bases and the J gene end by 4 bases; junction bases not matched to a gene: 3. The germline V gene has CDR1 SQVTM and CDR2 ANQGSEA. CDR3: CSARDRKNIQYF. CDR3 nucleotide sequence: TGCAGCGCCAGGGACAGGAAAAACATTCAGTACTTC.

This clonotype has more than one count but fewer than ten. This rearrangement joins TRBV3-1 to TRBJ2-1; no clear D. The length of the CDR3 is 14 residues. V was cut by 2 bases and J by 7 bases, with 12 bases left in between. Germline CDR1 LGHDT, CDR2 YNNKEL (reference sequence). CDR3 in DNA: TGTGCCAGCAGCCAACCGGGTCTAGGGAATGAGCAGTTCTTC. It codes for CASSQPGLGNEQFF.

This clonotype was seen only a few times. The chain joins TRBV11-2 to TRBJ1-2; tentatively, D is TRBD1 (5 bases). CDR3 length: 13 amino acids. V lost 2 bases, J lost 4 bases, and 8 bases lay in between. Germline V CDR1 and CDR2: SGHAT, FQNNGV. This CDR3 reads CASSLTGRYGYTF. Here the CDR3 DNA reads TGTGCCAGCAGCTTAACAGGACGCTATGGCTACACCTTC. Drawing the rest from reference TRBV11-2 and TRBJ1-2, the complete variable domain is EAGVAQSPRYKIIEKRQSVAFWCNPISGHATLYWYQQILGQGPKLLIQFQNNGVVDDSQLPKDRFSAERLKGVDSTLKIQPAKLEDSAVYLCASSLTGRYGYTFGSGTRLTVV.

This clonotype has more than one count but fewer than ten. The chain combines TRBV3-1 with TRBJ2-3, with 9 bases aligning to TRBD1. Per germline, CDR1 LGHDT and CDR2 YNNKEL (reference sequence). CDR3 length equals 15 residues. The trim removed 4 bases at V and 1 base at J, leaving 3 bases unmatched. The CDR3 DNA sequence: TGTGCCAGCAGCCCCAGGACAGGGGGCACAGATACGCAGTATTTT. This encodes CASSPRTGGTDTQYF.

The chain employs TRBV7-9 and TRBJ2-1, with D maybe TRBD2 (5 bases). The CDR3 is 11 residues long. CDR1 is SEHNR, CDR2 FQNEAQ, per germline (reference sequence). V was pared by 5 bases and J by 12 bases, with 11 bases between. The CDR3 DNA reads TGTGCCAGCAGCCCCGGAGGTCGGCAGTTCTTC. Translating it yields CASSPGGRQFF.

The chain couples TRBV29-1 to TRBJ1-1; D is unclear. The length of the CDR3 is 14 residues. CDR1 and CDR2 (germline): SQVTM, ANQGSEA. V was shortened by 6 bases and J by 0 bases, with 14 bases between the two germline ends. The CDR3 DNA reads TGCAGCGTCGGACGGGAACAGTTGAACACTGAAGCTTTCTTT. This codes for CSVGREQLNTEAFF. Using reference TRBV29-1 and TRBJ1-1 for the parts outside the CDR3, the full variable domain is SAVISQKPSRDICQRGTSLTIQCQVDSQVTMMFWYRQQPGQSLTLIATANQGSEATYESGFVIDKFPISRPNLTFSTLTVSNMSPEDSSIYLCSVGREQLNTEAFFGQGTRLTVV.